This entry describes one T cell receptor (beta chain). CDR1 is SGDLS, CDR2 YYNGEE, per germline. The CDR3 runs to 15 residues. The V gene end was trimmed by 0 bases and the J gene end by 5 bases; junction bases not matched to a gene: 6. The record originates from a study of cytotoxic CD8 clonotypes in ibrutinib-treated CLL. Assay used: immunoSEQ multiplex PCR; TCRdb lists only in-frame clones, some missing. The data show about 76,000 clones, around 83% seen once. The TCR sequence derives from a human donor with chronic lymphocytic leukemia. The sample here was PBMCs, taken before ibrutinib treatment. The chain couples TRBV9 to TRBJ2-7; 9 positions agree with TRBD2. The CDR3 protein is CASSVGREGRHEQYF. Written as DNA, the CDR3 is TGTGCCAGCAGCGTAGGGCGGGAGGGCCGACACGAGCAGTACTTC.